The 19 T cell receptor beta chains reported below all come from one sample, sequenced in a study of blood T cell repertoires in COVID-19. This table comes from immunoSEQ multiplex PCR, and its TCRdb copy is limited to in-frame clones, with some not included. Here the sample spans over 200,000 clones, 84% being singletons. Sequencing was performed on PBMCs or T cells enriched from blood (not recorded which). These TCRs come from a man aged 60 to 69 who had recovered from COVID-19.

The genes are TRBV7-9 and TRBJ2-7; D might be TRBD1 (7 bases). V was pared by 5 bases and J by 2 bases, with 16 bases between. Germline CDR1 and CDR2: SEHNR and FQNEAQ (reference sequence). The length of the CDR3 is 15 residues. The DNA for the CDR3 is TGTGCCAGCAGCCCTGGGGGGACAGTCACCTACGAGCAGTACTTC. It specifies CASSPGGTVTYEQYF.

The chain recombines TRBV11-2 with TRBJ1-6; no reliable D call. V lost 4 bases and J 4 bases, leaving 5 bases between the germline ends. The CDR3 has 13 residues. The germline CDR1 and CDR2 sequences are SGHAT and FQNNGV. This chain's CDR3 is CASSWQYNSPLHF. CDR3 sequence (DNA): TGTGCCAGCAGCTGGCAGTATAATTCACCCCTCCACTTT.

This clone showed up just once. The chain joins TRBV13 to TRBJ2-1; 9 positions match TRBD1. There are 15 residues in the CDR3. Germline V CDR1 and CDR2: PRHDT, FYEKMQ (reference sequence). Trimming cost V 4 bases and J 4 bases; bases outside gene matches: 5. The CDR3 loop is CASSSTGTGYNEQFF. The CDR3 DNA reads TGTGCCAGCAGCTCCACCGGGACAGGGTACAATGAGCAGTTCTTC.

V is TRBV29-1 and J is TRBJ1-2; D unclear. Trimming removed 1 base at V and 8 bases at J, with 17 bases between. CDR3 length equals 14 residues. The germline V gene encodes CDR1 SQVTM and CDR2 ANQGSEA. This CDR3 reads CSVEVGRGFGGYTF. The CDR3 DNA follows: TGCAGCGTTGAAGTAGGGAGAGGTTTTGGCGGCTACACCTTC. Together with reference TRBV29-1 and TRBJ1-2, the CDR3 gives the full variable domain: SAVISQKPSRDICQRGTSLTIQCQVDSQVTMMFWYRQQPGQSLTLIATANQGSEATYESGFVIDKFPISRPNLTFSTLTVSNMSPEDSSIYLCSVEVGRGFGGYTFGSGTRLTVV.

This clone occurred once. The chain has TRBV29-1 and TRBJ2-2, with 13 bases aligning to TRBD2. Unmatched junction bases numbered 13, after V lost 5 bases and J lost 1 base. CDR1 is SQVTM, CDR2 ANQGSEA, per germline. The CDR3 loop spans 19 amino acids. CDR3 nucleotide sequence: TGCAGCGTTCCTACTTACGGACTAGCGGGGGCAGAGAACACCGGGGAGCTGTTTTTT. This encodes CSVPTYGLAGAENTGELFF.

This clone was seen only once. The V gene is TRBV10-3, the J gene TRBJ2-1; weak D call: TRBD2 (5 bases). The CDR3 is made up of 14 amino acids. V was cut by 7 bases and J by 4 bases, with 14 bases left in between. Germline CDR1 ENHRY, CDR2 SYGVKD. Here the CDR3 reads CAITPELVYNEQFF. As DNA, the CDR3 is TGTGCCATCACACCGGAACTAGTTTACAATGAGCAGTTCTTC.

The chain links TRBV18 to TRBJ2-5; tentatively, D is TRBD1 (6 bases). The CDR3 runs 15 residues. Per germline, CDR1 KGHSH and CDR2 LQKENI. V was cut by 6 bases and J by 0 bases, with 14 bases left in between. The DNA for the CDR3 is TGTGCCAGCTCCCAAGGACAGATCTACCAAGAGACCCAGTACTTC. Its translation: CASSQGQIYQETQYF.

V usage is TRBV10-3 and J usage is TRBJ1-3; unclear D gene. The CDR3 consists of 14 residues. The V and J ends lost 0 bases and 0 bases respectively, with 3 bases between them. Germline V gene lookup returns CDR1 ENHRY and CDR2 SYGVKD. CDR3 sequence (DNA): TGTGCCATCAGTGAGTCCATCTCTGGAAACACCATATATTTT. Translated: CAISESISGNTIYF.

The genes are TRBV11-2 and TRBJ1-3; TRBD1 might be the D (6 bases). Germline V gives CDR1 SGHAT, CDR2 FQNNGV. Trimming left V 5 bases short and J 0 bases short, with 8 bases between. The CDR3 is 14 amino acids. In DNA, the CDR3 is TGTGCCAGCAGCCGACAGGCCTCTGGAAACACCATATATTTT. It translates to CASSRQASGNTIYF.

The rearrangement uses TRBV6-5 and TRBJ2-3, with D unclear. V was pared by 0 bases and J by 4 bases, with 5 bases between. Germline CDR1 is MNHEY and CDR2 is SVGAGI. The CDR3 length is 13 residues. CDR3 nucleotides: TGTGCCAGCAGTTACTCGACTGCAGATACGCAGTATTTT. This sequence encodes CASSYSTADTQYF.

This chain uses TRBV12-3 or TRBV12-4 with TRBJ2-1; D is ambiguous. The V gene lost 3 bases and the J gene lost 10 bases, with 7 bases spanning the gap. The CDR3 covers 11 residues. The CDR3 here is CASSFYREQFF. The CDR3 DNA sequence: TGTGCCAGCAGTTTTTACAGAGAGCAGTTCTTC.

The chain uses TRBV10-3 and TRBJ1-1, with D unclear. CDR1 is ENHRY, CDR2 SYGVKD, per germline. The CDR3 spans 13 residues. The ends were cut back, 5 bases at V and 1 base at J, with 8 bases in the middle. The CDR3 loop reads CAISLTQNTEAFF. The CDR3 DNA follows: TGTGCCATCAGTTTGACACAGAACACTGAAGCTTTCTTT.

This rearrangement joins TRBV11-2 to TRBJ2-3, with a tentative D call TRBD2 (7 bases). CDR1 is SGHAT, CDR2 FQNNGV, per germline. V gave up 3 bases and J gave up 2 bases, with 15 bases separating them. The CDR3 spans 16 residues. This CDR3 reads CASSLRGHDPTDTQYF. In DNA form, the CDR3 reads TGTGCCAGCAGCTTGCGGGGGCACGATCCCACAGATACGCAGTATTTT.

The CDR3 sequence: CASSRNRDISNQPQHF. The DNA of the CDR3 is TGTGCCAGCAGCCGAAACAGGGATATTAGCAATCAGCCCCAGCATTTT. J is TRBJ1-5 and V is TRBV7-8, with D possibly TRBD1 on 6 matching bases. Trimming removed 5 bases from V and 0 bases from J, with 14 bases in between. Germline assignment: CDR1 SGHVS and CDR2 FQNEAQ. The CDR3 extends over 16 amino acids.

The chain links TRBV3-1 (or the pseudogene TRBV3-2) to TRBJ1-1; D is unresolved. The CDR3 is 13 amino acids. V gave up 1 base and J gave up 1 base, with 4 bases separating them. Germline V lookup: CDR1 LGHDT, CDR2 YNNKEL (reference sequence). The CDR3 is CASSQVRNTEAFF. The CDR3 DNA sequence: TGTGCCAGCAGCCAAGTGAGGAACACTGAAGCTTTCTTT.

This clone was found once. This sequence joins TRBV10-1 and TRBJ1-6; 7 positions match TRBD1. Germline V gene data show CDR1 as WNHNN and CDR2 as SYGVQD (reference sequence). J gave up 2 bases and V 6 bases, and 16 bases lay outside the gene matches. CDR3 length: 19 amino acids. In nucleotides, the CDR3 is TGCGCCAGCAGAGCGCGTAAGTACGACAGGGAAGCCTATAATTCACCCCTCCACTTT. Its protein product is CASRARKYDREAYNSPLHF.

The J gene is TRBJ2-1, the V gene TRBV4-2; 8 bases agree with TRBD1. Germline trimming cut 2 bases from V and 8 bases from J; bases unmatched to any gene: 2. Germline V CDR1 and CDR2: LGHNA, YNFKEQ. The CDR3 consists of 13 residues. The CDR3 nucleotides read TGTGCCAGCAGCCAAACACAGGGGGATGAGCAGTTCTTC. The encoded protein is CASSQTQGDEQFF.

The DNA of the CDR3 is TGTGCCAGCAGCGCTTTGGGGGGAGAATTTGGCTACACCTTC. The encoded protein is CASSALGGEFGYTF. This chain connects TRBV7-2 to TRBJ1-2; perhaps TRBD1 as D (5 bases). V was trimmed by 5 bases and J by 7 bases, leaving 17 bases between them. Germline lookup yields CDR1 SGHTA and CDR2 FQGNSA. The CDR3 is 14 amino acids.

This chain links TRBV5-1 with TRBJ2-7; 13 bases are a match to TRBD2. The length of the CDR3 is 16 residues. Germline-derived CDR1 and CDR2 are SGHRS and YFSETQ. V shed 1 base, J shed 4 bases, and the junction held 5 bases outside the gene matches. Here the CDR3 DNA reads TGCGCCAGCAGCTTGACTAGCGGGGGGGTAGGTTACGAGCAGTACTTC. This encodes CASSLTSGGVGYEQYF.